This TCR beta chain was observed in a study of T cells after yellow fever vaccination. Findings and caveats of the study: A secondary response was less intense yet reached its peak sooner, at day 5 versus 15.

TCRdb analysed the 5' RACE reads with MiXCR anew, one entry per CDR3 protein. Among some 350,000 distinct CDR3 sequences, roughly 6.2% were seen once, and the ten largest hold over 12%. This clonotype came up a few times. The antigen is undetermined. Between the trimmed V and J ends, which lost 0 bases and 0 bases, there was a span of 8 bases. Per the germline V gene, CDR1 is DFQATT and CDR2 is SNEGSKA (reference sequence). This CDR3 is 14 amino acids long. Sequenced here: PBMCs, sampled 5 days after the yellow fever booster vaccination. The sequence was collected from a man aged 25 to 45 who received the YFV17D yellow fever vaccine. V is TRBV20-1 and J is TRBJ1-2; D is undetermined. Written as DNA, the CDR3 is TGCAGTGCTAGAGATTTAACAGCTAACTATGGCTACACCTTC. Protein sequence: CSARDLTANYGYTF.